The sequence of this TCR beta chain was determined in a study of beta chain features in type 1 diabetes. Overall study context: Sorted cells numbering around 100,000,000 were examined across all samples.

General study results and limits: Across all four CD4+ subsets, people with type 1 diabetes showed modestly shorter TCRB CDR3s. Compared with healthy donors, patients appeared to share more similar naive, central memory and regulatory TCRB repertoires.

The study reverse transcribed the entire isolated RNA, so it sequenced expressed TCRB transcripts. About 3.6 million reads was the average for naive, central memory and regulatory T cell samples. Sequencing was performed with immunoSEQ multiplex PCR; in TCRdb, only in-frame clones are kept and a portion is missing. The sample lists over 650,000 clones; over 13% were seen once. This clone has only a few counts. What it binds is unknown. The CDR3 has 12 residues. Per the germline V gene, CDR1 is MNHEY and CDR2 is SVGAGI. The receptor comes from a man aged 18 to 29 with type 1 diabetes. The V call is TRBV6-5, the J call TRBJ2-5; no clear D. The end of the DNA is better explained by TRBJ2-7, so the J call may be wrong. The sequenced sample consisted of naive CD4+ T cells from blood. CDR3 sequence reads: CASSYSGSEQYF. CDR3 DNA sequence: TGTGCCAGCAGTTACTCGGGTTCCGAGCAGTACTTC.